Listed here is a single T cell receptor (beta chain). From germline, CDR1 is SQVTM and CDR2 ANQGSEA. The CDR3 length is 17 residues. V gave up 0 bases and J gave up 8 bases; unmatched junction bases: 12. cDNA reverse transcribed from extracted RNA served as the sequencing template. Data came from immunoSEQ multiplex PCR; TCRdb stores just in-frame clones and leaves some out. This table has 110,000 to 150,000 clones, about two thirds appearing once. This sample is drawn from a study of CD8+ T cells in alopecia areata. The receptor was isolated from a human donor in good health. The V gene is TRBV29-1, the J gene TRBJ2-1; 11 bases match TRBD2. Sample: CD8+ T cells sorted from blood. DNA for the CDR3: TGCAGCGTTGAAGATCGATCCACTAGCGGGAGCCAGGATGAGCAGTTCTTC. Its protein product is CSVEDRSTSGSQDEQFF.